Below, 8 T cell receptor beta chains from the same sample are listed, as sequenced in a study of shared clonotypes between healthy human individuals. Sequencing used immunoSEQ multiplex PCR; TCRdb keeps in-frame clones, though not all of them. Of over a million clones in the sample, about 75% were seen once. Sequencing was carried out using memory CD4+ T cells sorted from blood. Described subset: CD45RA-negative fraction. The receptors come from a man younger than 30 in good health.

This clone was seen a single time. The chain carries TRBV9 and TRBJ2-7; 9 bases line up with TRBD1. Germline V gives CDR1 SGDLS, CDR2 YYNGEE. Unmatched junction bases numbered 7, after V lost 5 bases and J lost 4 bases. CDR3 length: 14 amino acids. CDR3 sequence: CASSPGQGNYEQYF. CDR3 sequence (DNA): TGTGCCAGCAGTCCGGGACAGGGCAATTACGAGCAGTACTTC.

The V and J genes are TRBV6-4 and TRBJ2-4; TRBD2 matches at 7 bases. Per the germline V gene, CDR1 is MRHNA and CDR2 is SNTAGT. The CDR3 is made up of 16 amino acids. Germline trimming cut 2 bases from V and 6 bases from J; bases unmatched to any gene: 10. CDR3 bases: TGTGCCAGCAGTGACCCCCTAGGACTAGTGACAAACATTCAGTACTTC. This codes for CASSDPLGLVTNIQYF.

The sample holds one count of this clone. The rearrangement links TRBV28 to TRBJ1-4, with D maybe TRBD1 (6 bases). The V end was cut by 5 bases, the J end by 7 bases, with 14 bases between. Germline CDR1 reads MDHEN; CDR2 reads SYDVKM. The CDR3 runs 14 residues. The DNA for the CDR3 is TGTGCCAGCAGTCGGGGGGCGATTGGTGAAAAACTGTTTTTT. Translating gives CASSRGAIGEKLFF.

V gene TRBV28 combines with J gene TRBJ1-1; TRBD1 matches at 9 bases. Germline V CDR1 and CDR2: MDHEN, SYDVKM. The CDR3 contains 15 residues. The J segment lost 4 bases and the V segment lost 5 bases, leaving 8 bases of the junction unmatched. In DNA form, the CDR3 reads TGTGCCAGCAGTGCTACAGGGGGCCGGTTCACTGAAGCTTTCTTT. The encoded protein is CASSATGGRFTEAFF.

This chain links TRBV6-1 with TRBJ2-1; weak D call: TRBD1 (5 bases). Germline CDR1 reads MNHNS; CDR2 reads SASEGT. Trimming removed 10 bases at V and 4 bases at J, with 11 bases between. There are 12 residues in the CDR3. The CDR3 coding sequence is TGTGCCACCCGACAGCTATACAATGAGCAGTTCTTC. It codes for CATRQLYNEQFF.

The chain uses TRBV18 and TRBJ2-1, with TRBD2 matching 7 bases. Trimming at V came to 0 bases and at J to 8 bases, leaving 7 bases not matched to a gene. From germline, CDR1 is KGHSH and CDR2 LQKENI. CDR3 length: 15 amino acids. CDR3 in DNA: TGTGCCAGCTCACCACCGGCGGGAGTCAGGCATGAGCAGTTCTTC. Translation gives CASSPPAGVRHEQFF.

CDR3 loop: CASSPRPRTGEEGETQYF. CDR3 sequence (DNA): TGCGCCAGCAGTCCGCGGCCCCGGACAGGTGAGGAAGGAGAGACCCAGTACTTC. This sequence joins TRBV23-1 and TRBJ2-5; TRBD1 matches 7 bases. TRBV23-1 is sorted into the ORF group, with uncertain function. The V gene end was trimmed by 4 bases and the J gene end by 4 bases; junction bases not matched to a gene: 18. CDR3 length: 18 amino acids.

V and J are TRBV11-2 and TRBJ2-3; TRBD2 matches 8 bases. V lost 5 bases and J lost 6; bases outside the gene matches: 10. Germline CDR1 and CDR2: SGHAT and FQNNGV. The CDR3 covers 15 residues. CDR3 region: CASSHQPSGSDTQYF. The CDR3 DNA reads TGTGCCAGCAGCCATCAGCCCAGCGGGAGTGATACGCAGTATTTT.